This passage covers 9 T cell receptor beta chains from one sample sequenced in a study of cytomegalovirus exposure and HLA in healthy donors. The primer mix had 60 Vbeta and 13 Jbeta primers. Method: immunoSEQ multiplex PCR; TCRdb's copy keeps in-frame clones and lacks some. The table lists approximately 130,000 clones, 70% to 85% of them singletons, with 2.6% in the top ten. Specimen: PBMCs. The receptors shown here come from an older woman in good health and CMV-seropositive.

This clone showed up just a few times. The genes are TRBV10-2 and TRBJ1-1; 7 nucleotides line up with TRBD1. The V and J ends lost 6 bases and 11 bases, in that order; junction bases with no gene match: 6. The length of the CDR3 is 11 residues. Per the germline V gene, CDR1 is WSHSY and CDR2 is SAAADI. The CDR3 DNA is TGCGCCAGCAGCCCCGACAGGGCGGCTTTCTTT. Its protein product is CASSPDRAAFF.

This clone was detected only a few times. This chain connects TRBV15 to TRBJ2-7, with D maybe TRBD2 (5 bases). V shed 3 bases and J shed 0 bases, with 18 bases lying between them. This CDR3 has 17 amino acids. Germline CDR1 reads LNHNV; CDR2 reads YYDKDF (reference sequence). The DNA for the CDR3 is TGTGCCACCAGCAGGGTCCTCAACCGGGATCGCTCCTACGAGCAGTACTTC. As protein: CATSRVLNRDRSYEQYF.

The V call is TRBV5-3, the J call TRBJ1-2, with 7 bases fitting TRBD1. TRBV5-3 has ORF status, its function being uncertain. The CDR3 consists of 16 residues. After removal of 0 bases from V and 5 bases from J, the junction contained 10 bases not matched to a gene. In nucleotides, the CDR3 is TGTGCCAGAAGCTTGGTCAACGAGGGGGCGCGGTATGGCTACACCTTC. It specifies CARSLVNEGARYGYTF.

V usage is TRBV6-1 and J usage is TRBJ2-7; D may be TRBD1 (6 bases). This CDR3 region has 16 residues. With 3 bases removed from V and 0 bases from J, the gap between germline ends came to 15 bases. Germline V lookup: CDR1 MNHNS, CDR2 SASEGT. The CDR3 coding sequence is TGTGCCAGCAGTGACGGTGACAGGCGAATCTCCTACGAGCAGTACTTC. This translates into CASSDGDRRISYEQYF.

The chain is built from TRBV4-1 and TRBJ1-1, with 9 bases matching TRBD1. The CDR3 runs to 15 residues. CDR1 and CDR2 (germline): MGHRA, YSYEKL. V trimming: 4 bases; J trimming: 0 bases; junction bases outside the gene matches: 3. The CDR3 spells CASSRGQGVNTEAFF. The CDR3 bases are TGCGCCAGCAGCCGGGGACAGGGCGTGAACACTGAAGCTTTCTTT.

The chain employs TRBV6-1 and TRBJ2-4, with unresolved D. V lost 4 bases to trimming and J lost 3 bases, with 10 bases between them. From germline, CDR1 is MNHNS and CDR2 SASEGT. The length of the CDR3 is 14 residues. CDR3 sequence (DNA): TGTGCCAGCAGTGGGCTGGCAGGCAAAAACATTCAGTACTTC. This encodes CASSGLAGKNIQYF.

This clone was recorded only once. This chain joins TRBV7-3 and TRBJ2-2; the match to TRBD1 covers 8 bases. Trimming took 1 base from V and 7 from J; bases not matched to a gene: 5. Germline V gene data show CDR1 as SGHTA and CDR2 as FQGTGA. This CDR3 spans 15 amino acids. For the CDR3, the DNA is TGTGCCAGCAGCTTAAGGCAGGGGGCCGGCGGGGAGCTGTTTTTT. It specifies CASSLRQGAGGELFF.

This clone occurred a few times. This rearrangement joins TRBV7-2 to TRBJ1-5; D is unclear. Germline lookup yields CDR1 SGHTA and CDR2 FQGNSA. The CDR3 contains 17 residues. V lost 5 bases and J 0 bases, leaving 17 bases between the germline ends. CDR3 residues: CASSIREGTYSNQPQHF. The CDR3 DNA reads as TGTGCCAGCAGCATCCGAGAGGGCACCTATAGCAATCAGCCCCAGCATTTT.

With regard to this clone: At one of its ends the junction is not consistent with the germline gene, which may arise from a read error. CDR3 bases: TGCGCCAGCTCACCACAGTCACAGTCTCTTGTGGATGAGCAGTTCTTC. This sequence encodes CASSPQSQSLVDEQFF. The rearrangement links TRBV18 to TRBJ2-1; D is unresolved. The germline V gene encodes CDR1 KGHSH and CDR2 LQKENI. The CDR3 contains 16 residues.